Below, 18 T cell receptor beta chains from the same sample are listed, as sequenced in a study of T cell responses to AZD1222 COVID-19 vaccine. The assay was immunoSEQ multiplex PCR, and TCRdb's table has in-frame clones only and misses some. Of 130,000 to 150,000 clones in the sample, approximately 94% were seen once. The material was peripheral blood, obtained on day 0 of AZD1222 vaccination. The receptors originated from an adult in good health.

The gene calls are TRBV2 and TRBJ1-1; 7 positions match TRBD1. With V trimmed by 4 bases and J by 5 bases, 4 bases remained unmatched. The CDR3 has 13 amino acids. CDR1 is SNHLY, CDR2 FYNNEI, per germline. CDR3 sequence reads: CASSGQGETEAFF. DNA for the CDR3: TGTGCCAGCAGTGGACAGGGTGAGACTGAAGCTTTCTTT.

The chain uses TRBV9 and TRBJ2-7; 7 bases match TRBD1. J lost 0 bases, V lost 3 bases, and 3 bases had no gene match. The CDR3 sequence is 14 residues long. Germline V lookup: CDR1 SGDLS, CDR2 YYNGEE. In DNA, the CDR3 is TGTGCCAGCAGCGCCTGGGACAGCTCCTACGAGCAGTACTTC. It is translated as CASSAWDSSYEQYF.

This clone was seen more than once but under ten times. J is TRBJ2-1 and V is TRBV6-4, with TRBD2 matching 14 bases. The germline CDR1 and CDR2 sequences are MRHNA and SNTAGT. The CDR3 loop spans 15 amino acids. After removal of 4 bases from V and 4 bases from J, the junction contained 0 bases not matched to a gene. For the CDR3, the DNA is TGTGCCAGCAGTGGGACTAGCGGGGGGTACAATGAGCAGTTCTTC. Amino acids: CASSGTSGGYNEQFF.

The chain uses TRBV4-2 and TRBJ2-5, with D perhaps TRBD2 (6 bases). The CDR3 loop spans 15 amino acids. Germline V lookup: CDR1 LGHNA, CDR2 YNFKEQ. V was cut by 3 bases and J by 1 base, with 12 bases left in between. CDR3 DNA: TGTGCCAGCAGCCAGCTAAGGAGGGCCCAAGAGACCCAGTACTTC. Translation: CASSQLRRAQETQYF.

In this sample, this clone turned up once. The chain recombines TRBV19 with TRBJ1-1; 12 nucleotides match TRBD1. This CDR3 is 15 amino acids long. The V and J ends lost 5 bases and 3 bases, in that order; junction bases with no gene match: 4. From germline, CDR1 is LNHDA and CDR2 SQIVND (reference sequence). The CDR3 DNA sequence: TGTGCCAGTAGTGGGGACAGGGGGCAGGACACTGAAGCTTTCTTT. Residues: CASSGDRGQDTEAFF.

This chain joins TRBV14 and TRBJ1-1, with 10 positions matching TRBD1. V trimming: 4 bases; J trimming: 4 bases; junction bases outside the gene matches: 9. This CDR3 has 16 amino acids. From germline, CDR1 is SGHDN and CDR2 FVKESK. The CDR3, as DNA: TGTGCCAGCAGCCCCCGACAGGGGGCAGGCGGCACTGAAGCTTTCTTT. Translating it yields CASSPRQGAGGTEAFF.

The chain uses TRBV7-3 and TRBJ2-1; the match to TRBD2 covers 11 bases. Germline trimming cut 5 bases from V and 5 bases from J; bases unmatched to any gene: 5. The CDR3 loop spans 15 amino acids. Germline V gene sequence: CDR1 SGHTA, CDR2 FQGTGA. The CDR3 reads CASSLGLAGHNEQFF. As DNA, the CDR3 is TGTGCCAGCAGCCTAGGACTAGCGGGCCACAATGAGCAGTTCTTC.

The V and J genes are TRBV21-1 and TRBJ2-7; the table's D call TRBD1 went unverified against the DNA. TRBV21-1 is a recognized pseudogene. CDR3 length: 15 residues. CDR3 protein: CASSKPTGRPYEQYF. The DNA for the CDR3 is TGTGCCAGCAGCAAACCGACAGGGAGGCCCTACGAGCAGTACTTC.

The V call is TRBV5-1, the J call TRBJ2-7, with 8 bases aligning to TRBD2. CDR3 size: 14 residues. Germline V gene sequence: CDR1 SGHRS, CDR2 YFSETQ. The J segment lost 4 bases and the V segment lost 4 bases, leaving 7 bases of the junction unmatched. The CDR3 DNA reads as TGCGCCAGCAGCAGTTCGAGCGGGAGATACGAGCAGTACTTC. Translating gives CASSSSSGRYEQYF.

This chain uses TRBV5-6 with TRBJ2-3; D gene ambiguous. The V end was cut by 5 bases, the J end by 0 bases, with 10 bases between. This CDR3 spans 14 amino acids. Germline lookup yields CDR1 SGHDT and CDR2 YYEEEE. CDR3 loop: CASSSTSSTDTQYF. As DNA, the CDR3 is TGTGCCAGCAGTTCGACCTCTAGCACAGATACGCAGTATTTT. Combining the CDR3 with reference TRBV5-6 and TRBJ2-3 gives the whole variable domain DAGVTQSPTHLIKTRGQQVTLRCSPKSGHDTVSWYQQALGQGPQFIFQYYEEEERQRGNFPDRFSGHQFPNYSSELNVNALLLGDSALYLCASSSTSSTDTQYFGPGTRLTVL.

This chain links TRBV19 with TRBJ1-5; 9 bases are shared with TRBD1. Germline assignment: CDR1 LNHDA and CDR2 SQIVND (reference sequence). The CDR3 is 20 amino acids. The V gene end was trimmed by 4 bases and the J gene end by 1 base; junction bases not matched to a gene: 17. CDR3 region: CASSRLARDRAVWSNQPQHF. The DNA of the CDR3 is TGTGCCAGTAGTAGACTTGCCCGGGACAGGGCTGTTTGGAGCAATCAGCCCCAGCATTTT.

The chain carries TRBV11-2 and TRBJ2-7; the match to TRBD2 covers 9 bases. Looked up from germline, CDR1 is SGHAT and CDR2 is FQNNGV. The CDR3 runs 17 residues. V shed 6 bases, J shed 4 bases, and the junction held 16 bases outside the gene matches. CDR3 amino acids: CASRSFVLAGAAYEQYF. CDR3 coding DNA: TGTGCCAGCAGATCTTTTGTCTTAGCGGGGGCTGCGTACGAGCAGTACTTC.

The chain combines TRBV18 with TRBJ2-7; D might be TRBD1 or TRBD2, each matching 5 bases. The CDR3 runs to 15 residues. The germline CDR1 and CDR2 sequences are KGHSH and LQKENI. V was shortened by 3 bases and J by 2 bases, with 14 bases between the two germline ends. DNA for the CDR3: TGTGCCAGCTCACCCCCGGGGCCCTCGGCCTACGAGCAGTACTTC. Its protein product is CASSPPGPSAYEQYF.

J is TRBJ1-4 and V is TRBV3-1 (or the pseudogene TRBV3-2), with no clear D. The CDR3 contains 14 residues. Germline CDR1 is LGHDT and CDR2 is YNNKEL (reference sequence). The V end lost 1 base, the J end lost 10 bases, and 13 bases lay between the germline ends. The CDR3 sequence: CASSQVRESGKLFF. The CDR3, as DNA: TGTGCCAGCAGCCAAGTTAGGGAGTCCGGAAAACTGTTTTTT.

J is TRBJ2-5 and V is TRBV4-1; 9 bases are a match to TRBD2. Trimming cost V 0 bases and J 5 bases; bases outside gene matches: 10. Looked up from germline, CDR1 is MGHRA and CDR2 is YSYEKL. The CDR3 is made up of 17 amino acids. Here the CDR3 reads CASSQDRAGGRSETQYF. DNA for the CDR3: TGCGCCAGCAGCCAAGATCGAGCGGGAGGTCGGAGTGAGACCCAGTACTTC.

The chain uses TRBV18 and TRBJ2-5; no firm D call. Trimming left V 4 bases short and J 2 bases short, with 5 bases between. The CDR3 covers 12 residues. Germline V gene data show CDR1 as KGHSH and CDR2 as LQKENI. As DNA, the CDR3 is TGTGCCAGCTCACAGTCACAAGAGACCCAGTACTTC. Translation gives CASSQSQETQYF.

The CDR3: CASSQMGGGRANEKLFF. CDR3 bases: TGCGCCAGCAGCCAAATGGGCGGGGGGCGAGCTAATGAAAAACTGTTTTTT. The chain uses TRBV4-1 and TRBJ1-4; D possibly corresponds to TRBD1 (6 bases). Trimming left V 2 bases short and J 3 bases short, with 16 bases between. The CDR3 has 17 residues. Germline CDR1 reads MGHRA; CDR2 reads YSYEKL.

V usage is TRBV2 and J usage is TRBJ2-1, with TRBD2 as a possible D gene (5 bases). CDR1 SNHLY and CDR2 FYNNEI come from the germline V gene. The CDR3 is 15 amino acids. Trimming removed 8 bases from V and 5 bases from J, with 19 bases in between. This CDR3 reads CASAAERLADNEQFF. CDR3 sequence (DNA): TGTGCCAGCGCTGCCGAGAGGCTAGCCGACAATGAGCAGTTCTTC.